This T cell receptor beta chain was captured by sequencing in a study of T-cell reconstitution after alpha-beta-depleted transplantation in children. This clonotype was counted ten times or more. Germline CDR1 is SGHRS and CDR2 is YFSETQ. This CDR3 has 13 amino acids. The germline V and J ends were trimmed by 4 bases and 1 base, with 6 bases remaining between them. A TCRbeta library incorporating unique molecular identifiers was prepared. TCRdb reprocessed the PCR reads with MiXCR, giving one entry per CDR3 protein. Among about 980,000 distinct CDR3 sequences, around 30% were seen once, and the ten largest hold more than 25%.

The chain is built from TRBV5-1 and TRBJ1-5; D gene unclear. Sequencing was performed on PBMCs, mostly from graft donor cells, taken 360 days after TCRalphabeta/CD19-depleted stem cell transplant. This receptor was identified in a boy in the first two years of life who had a stem cell transplant for SCID, so the T cells may come from the graft donor. The DNA for the CDR3 is TGCGCCAGCAGCCGCGGCAGCAATCAGCCCCAGCATTTT. Translating gives CASSRGSNQPQHF.